The present TCR beta chain was sequenced within a study of blood T cell repertoires in COVID-19. At the level of the study: Both acute and convalescent COVID-19 samples were obtained from the United States, Italy and Spain.

Original analysis: It was from reference gene primer amplification that nucleated cell counts were estimated. Sequencing used immunoSEQ multiplex PCR; TCRdb keeps in-frame clones, though not all of them. D and trimming were read from the DNA, whereas the V and J calls and clone size are those reported in that table. The sample contains about 320,000 clones, about 82% of which appear only once. Germline CDR1 is MNHEY and CDR2 is SVGAGI. The CDR3 has 13 amino acids. The ends were cut back, 4 bases at V and 2 bases at J, with 6 bases in the middle. Sequencing was performed on peripheral blood. The rearrangement links TRBV6-5 to TRBJ1-5, with D uncertain. This clonotype was sampled from a woman aged 45-65 years with acute or convalescent COVID-19. CDR3 region: CASSWQGNQPQHF. The CDR3 nucleotides read TGTGCCAGCAGTTGGCAGGGCAATCAGCCCCAGCATTTT.